Below are 2 T cell receptor beta chains sequenced from a single sample in a study of beta chain features in type 1 diabetes. Investigators reverse transcribed all isolated RNA, so they sequenced expressed TCRB transcripts. The repertoire was sequenced with immunoSEQ multiplex PCR; TCRdb's copy has only in-frame clones and lacks some. The data hold 250,000 to 350,000 clones, with roughly 9.6% observed a single time. Sequenced sample: naive CD4+ T cells from blood. The receptors stem from a woman between 25 and 40 years old in good health.

V gene TRBV28 combines with J gene TRBJ2-7; TRBD2 matches at 7 bases. V lost 7 bases, J lost 4 bases, and 10 bases stayed unmatched. Germline lookup yields CDR1 MDHEN and CDR2 SYDVKM. This CDR3 region has 14 residues. In DNA form, the CDR3 reads TGTGCCAGCACCCTTTTGGGAGGGCCATACGAGCAGTACTTC. This encodes CASTLLGGPYEQYF.

This clone showed up just a few times. This sequence joins TRBV6-1 and TRBJ1-5; maybe TRBD1 (5 bases). Deletions cut 3 bases from V and 4 bases from J, with 10 bases between. Germline assignment: CDR1 MNHNS and CDR2 SASEGT. The CDR3 is made up of 14 amino acids. The CDR3 coding sequence is TGTGCCAGCAGTGACCGACAGACAAATCAGCCCCAGCATTTT. It yields the protein CASSDRQTNQPQHF.